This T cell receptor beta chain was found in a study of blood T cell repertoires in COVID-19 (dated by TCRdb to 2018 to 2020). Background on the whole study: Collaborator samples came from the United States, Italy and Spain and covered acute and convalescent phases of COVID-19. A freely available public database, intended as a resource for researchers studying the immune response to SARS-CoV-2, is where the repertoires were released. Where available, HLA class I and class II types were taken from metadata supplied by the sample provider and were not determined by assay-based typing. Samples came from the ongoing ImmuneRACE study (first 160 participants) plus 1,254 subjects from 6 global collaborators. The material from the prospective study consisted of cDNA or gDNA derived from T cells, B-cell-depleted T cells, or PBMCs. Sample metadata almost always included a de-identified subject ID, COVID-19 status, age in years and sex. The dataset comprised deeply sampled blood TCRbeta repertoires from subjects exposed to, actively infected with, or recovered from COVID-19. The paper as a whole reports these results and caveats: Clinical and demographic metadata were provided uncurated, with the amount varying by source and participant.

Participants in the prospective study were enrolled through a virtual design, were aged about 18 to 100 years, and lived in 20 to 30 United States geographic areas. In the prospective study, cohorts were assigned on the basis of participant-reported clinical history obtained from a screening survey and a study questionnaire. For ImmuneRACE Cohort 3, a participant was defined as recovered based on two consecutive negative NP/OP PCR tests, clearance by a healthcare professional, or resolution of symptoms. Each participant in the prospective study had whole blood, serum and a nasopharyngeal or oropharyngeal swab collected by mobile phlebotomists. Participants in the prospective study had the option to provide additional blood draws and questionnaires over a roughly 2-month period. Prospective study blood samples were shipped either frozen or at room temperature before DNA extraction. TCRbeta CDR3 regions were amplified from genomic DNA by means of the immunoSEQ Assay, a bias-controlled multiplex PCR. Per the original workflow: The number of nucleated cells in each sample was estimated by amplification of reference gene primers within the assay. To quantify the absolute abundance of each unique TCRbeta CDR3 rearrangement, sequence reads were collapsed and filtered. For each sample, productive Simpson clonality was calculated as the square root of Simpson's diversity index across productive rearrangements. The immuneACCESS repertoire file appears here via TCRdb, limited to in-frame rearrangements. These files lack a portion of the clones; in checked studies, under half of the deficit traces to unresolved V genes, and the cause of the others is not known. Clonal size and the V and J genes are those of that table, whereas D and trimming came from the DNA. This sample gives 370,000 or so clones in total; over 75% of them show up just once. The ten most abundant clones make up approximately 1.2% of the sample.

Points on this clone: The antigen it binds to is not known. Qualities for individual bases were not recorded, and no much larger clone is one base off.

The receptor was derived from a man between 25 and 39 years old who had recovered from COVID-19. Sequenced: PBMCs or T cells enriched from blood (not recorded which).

The CDR3 has the sequence CASSLRPGQGAIGTQYF. The nucleotides read TGCGCCAGCAGCTTACGGCCGGGACAGGGGGCGATCGGGACCCAGTACTTC. The chain couples TRBV5-1 to TRBJ2-5; the central 12 bases match TRBD1. Trimming accounts for 2 bases at V and 7 bases at J, while the number of junction bases matched to no gene is 12. There are 17 amino acids in the CDR3, from cysteine to phenylalanine inclusive. Only the CDR3 portion is preserved as DNA: 51 bases, with reading frame beginning at the first base. The germline V gene sets CDR1 to SGHRS and CDR2 to YFSETQ.